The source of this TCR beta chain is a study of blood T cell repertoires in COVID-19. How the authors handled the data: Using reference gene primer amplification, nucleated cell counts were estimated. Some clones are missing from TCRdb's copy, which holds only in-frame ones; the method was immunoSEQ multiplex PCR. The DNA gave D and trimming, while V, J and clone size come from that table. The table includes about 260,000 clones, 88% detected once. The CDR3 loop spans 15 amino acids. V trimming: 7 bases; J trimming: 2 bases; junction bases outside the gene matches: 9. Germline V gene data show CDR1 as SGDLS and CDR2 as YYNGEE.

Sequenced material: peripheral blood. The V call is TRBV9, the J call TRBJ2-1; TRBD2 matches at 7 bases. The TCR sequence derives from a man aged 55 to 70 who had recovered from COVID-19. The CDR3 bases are TGTGCCAGCGGGGGAGGGCTAGCGACCTACAATGAGCAGTTCTTC. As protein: CASGGGLATYNEQFF. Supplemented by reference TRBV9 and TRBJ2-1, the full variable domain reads DSGVTQTPKHLITATGQRVTLRCSPRSGDLSVYWYQQSLDQGLQFLIQYYNGEERAKGNILERFSAQQFPDLHSELNLSSLELGDSALYFCASGGGLATYNEQFFGPGTRLTVL.